This is a list of T cell receptor beta chains from one sample in a study of cytomegalovirus exposure and HLA in healthy donors. The protocol was immunoSEQ multiplex PCR, while the TCRdb copy is restricted to in-frame clones and leaves out a portion. The sample lists around 150,000 clones; approximately 87% were seen once. The sample comprised PBMCs. The receptors here all came from a man aged 35 to 55 in good health and CMV-seronegative. CDR3s include the opening cysteine and the closing phenylalanine or tryptophan. Each record gives: V gene, clone size, J gene, CDR3 length, D gene, CDR3 DNA, CDR3 protein. D genes are given only for firm matches. Not all rows give a size; the values are once, few, many and, for expanded clones, a class.

>TRBV7-2|.|TRBJ1-4|14|TRBD1
TGTGCCAGCAGCAAGACAGGGTCGGGTGAAAAACTGTTTTTT
CASSKTGSGEKLFF
>TRBV5-1|.|TRBJ1-3|14|.
TGCGCCAGCAGCTTTGGAGGGCGCGGAAACACCATATATTTT
CASSFGGRGNTIYF
>TRBV5-8|.|TRBJ2-1|16|TRBD2
TGTGCCAGCAGCGCAAGACTAGCCCGGTCCTACAATGAGCAGTTCTTC
CASSARLARSYNEQFF
>TRBV6-5|.|TRBJ2-6|15|.
TGTGCCAGCAGTTCTACTCTCTATGGGGCCAACGTCCTGACTTTC
CASSSTLYGANVLTF
>TRBV19|.|TRBJ1-6|14|TRBD1
TGTGCCAGTATTCCGACAGGGAGCAATTCACCCCTCCACTTT
CASIPTGSNSPLHF
>TRBV29-1|.|TRBJ1-4|13|.
TGCAGCCTCCAACAGGAGGGGAATGAAAAACTGTTTTTT
CSLQQEGNEKLFF
>TRBV4-1|.|TRBJ2-7|13|TRBD1
TGCGCCAGCAGCCGAGCAACAGGGGGCGAGCAGTACTTC
CASSRATGGEQYF
>TRBV6-4|.|TRBJ2-1|15|TRBD2
TGTGCCAGCAGTGCTGTCGGGGGGGCTTACAATGAGCAGTTCTTC
CASSAVGGAYNEQFF
>TRBV27|.|TRBJ1-1|11|.
TGTGCCAGCAGTCTGGGGGGGGAAGCTTTCTTT
CASSLGGEAFF
>TRBV29-1|.|TRBJ2-7|12|TRBD1
TGCAGCGTGGGGACAGGGCTCCACGAGCAGTACTTC
CSVGTGLHEQYF
>TRBV5-4|.|TRBJ2-3|16|TRBD2
TGTGCCAGCAGCTCTCTAGCGGGGGGTCCAGGAGATACGCAGTATTTT
CASSSLAGGPGDTQYF
>TRBV7-2|.|TRBJ1-2|16|TRBD1
TGTGCCAGCAGCTTAGGCCGCCCGACAGGGACCTATGGCTACACCTTC
CASSLGRPTGTYGYTF
>TRBV7-2|few|TRBJ1-2|14|TRBD1
TGTGCCAGCAGCCTGAGGGGACAGTACTATGGCTACACCTTC
CASSLRGQYYGYTF
>TRBV15|.|TRBJ1-4|15|TRBD1
TGTGCCACCAGGAATAAGCTGACAGGGGATGAAAAACTGTTTTTT
CATRNKLTGDEKLFF
>TRBV5-6|.|TRBJ1-2|13|.
TGTGCCAGCAGCTTTCCAGGGAACTATGGCTACACCTTC
CASSFPGNYGYTF